The 19 T cell receptor beta chains below were found in one sample sequenced in a study of CD8+CD57+ T cells in acquired aplastic anemia. Genomic DNA, serving as template, underwent TCR beta VDJ and CDR3 profiling. One entry per CDR3 protein results from TCRdb running MiXCR on the reads. Of over 250,000 distinct CDR3 sequences in the sample, 56% were seen once. Previously, flow cytometry had revealed CD8+CD57+ cell expansion in the patients chosen for sequencing. Sequencing was carried out using sorted CD4+, CD8+, or CD8+CD57+ T cells (not recorded which) from PBMCs. Receptors originate from a human donor with aplastic anemia.

This sequence joins TRBV12-3 or TRBV12-4 and TRBJ1-2; D may be TRBD1 (6 bases). The CDR3 totals 13 residues. V gave up 7 bases and J gave up 6 bases, with 15 bases separating them. The CDR3 DNA sequence: TGTGCCAGCACCTTCGGGCAGGGGAATGGCTACACCTTC. It encodes CASTFGQGNGYTF.

This clonotype has a handful of counts. The junction departs from germline at one end; a sequencing error may be responsible. This chain uses TRBV15 with TRBJ1-2; 9 bases line up with TRBD1. CDR3 length: 13 amino acids. CDR1 and CDR2 from the germline V gene are LNHNV and YYDKDF (reference sequence). The CDR3 is CVTSRDRVYGYTF. CDR3 coding DNA: TGTGTCACCAGCCGGGACAGGGTTTATGGCTACACCTTC.

This chain uses TRBV2 with TRBJ2-7; 13 nucleotides line up with TRBD2. The CDR3 loop spans 14 amino acids. The V and J ends lost 8 bases and 3 bases, in that order; junction bases with no gene match: 4. The germline V gene has CDR1 SNHLY and CDR2 FYNNEI. The CDR3 region has the DNA TGTGCCAGCGGGTGGACTAGCGGGGGCTACGAGCAGTACTTC. Protein sequence: CASGWTSGGYEQYF.

This clonotype was counted only a few times. The V call is TRBV29-1, the J call TRBJ2-4; D perhaps matches TRBD2 (5 bases). The CDR3 spans 14 residues. Trimming removed 8 bases from V and 4 bases from J, with 18 bases in between. CDR1 and CDR2 (germline): SQVTM, ANQGSEA. CDR3 sequence reads: CSPASRVAKNIQYF. CDR3 coding DNA: TGCAGCCCCGCGTCGAGGGTCGCGAAAAACATTCAGTACTTC.

The sample holds many counts of this clonotype. V and J are TRBV4-2 and TRBJ2-1; D perhaps matches TRBD2 (5 bases). The V gene's germline CDR1 is LGHNA and CDR2 YNFKEQ. The CDR3 is 13 amino acids. The V gene lost 0 bases and the J gene lost 9 bases, with 9 bases spanning the gap. The chain's CDR3 is CASSQDLRAEQFF. CDR3 in DNA: TGTGCCAGCAGCCAAGATCTGCGGGCTGAGCAGTTCTTC.

The J gene is TRBJ2-3, the V gene TRBV20-1; the D gene is possibly TRBD1 (5 bases). CDR1 is DFQATT, CDR2 SNEGSKA, per germline (reference sequence). CDR3 length equals 17 residues. V was cut by 1 base and J by 0 bases, with 17 bases left in between. The CDR3 sequence: CSARGFVGQGSTDTQYF. The CDR3 bases are TGCAGTGCTAGAGGTTTTGTCGGGCAGGGCAGCACAGATACGCAGTATTTT.

This clonotype has ten or more counts. The rearrangement uses TRBV24-1 and TRBJ2-3, with 15 bases aligning to TRBD2. The CDR3 runs 17 residues. CDR1 and CDR2 from the germline V gene are KGHDR and SFDVKD. With V trimmed by 3 bases and J by 3 bases, 3 bases remained unmatched. The CDR3 is CATSDPGLAGGTDTQYF. In DNA form, the CDR3 reads TGTGCCACCAGTGATCCCGGACTAGCGGGGGGGACAGATACGCAGTATTTT.

A single count supports this clonotype. V and J are TRBV2 and TRBJ2-2; no clear D. Trimming shortened V by 5 bases and J by 0 bases, and 13 bases separated the two germline ends. Germline CDR1 and CDR2: SNHLY and FYNNEI. The CDR3 has 16 amino acids. The CDR3 is CASSQTFSANTGELFF. CDR3 DNA: TGTGCCAGCAGTCAAACCTTCTCCGCGAACACCGGGGAGCTGTTTTTT.

The V and J genes are TRBV30 and TRBJ2-1, with TRBD2 matching over 7 bases. CDR3 length: 15 amino acids. The germline gives CDR1 GTSNPN, CDR2 SVGIG (reference sequence). Germline trimming cut 0 bases from V and 4 bases from J; bases unmatched to any gene: 6. The CDR3 nucleotides read TGTGCCTGGAGTGTACGGTGGGAGGGATACAATGAGCAGTTCTTC. Its translation: CAWSVRWEGYNEQFF.

This clonotype was observed at least ten times. This sequence joins TRBV20-1 and TRBJ2-7; maybe TRBD2 (7 bases). The germline V gene has CDR1 DFQATT and CDR2 SNEGSKA (reference sequence). Trimming removed 6 bases at V and 4 bases at J, with 16 bases between. There are 13 residues in the CDR3. CDR3 sequence: CSAPRGGGYEQYF. The CDR3 DNA sequence: TGCAGTGCCCCTAGGGGGGGGGGTTACGAGCAGTACTTC.

The CDR3 region has the DNA TGTGCCAGCAGCTTAGCGCGGCAGCGGGGGAACAATGAGCAGTTCTTC. Translation: CASSLARQRGNNEQFF. The chain combines TRBV7-8 with TRBJ2-1; 8 bases match TRBD2. The junction had 6 bases not matched to a gene; V was cut back by 0 bases and J by 5 bases. This CDR3 contains 16 residues. Germline V gene data show CDR1 as SGHVS and CDR2 as FQNEAQ.

There are a few counts of this clonotype. The chain couples TRBV10-3 to TRBJ2-2, with TRBD2 as a possible D gene (5 bases). The length of the CDR3 is 16 residues. CDR1 is ENHRY and CDR2 is SYGVKD in the germline V gene. Written as DNA, the CDR3 is TGTGCTAGAGTCCTCCGGCGAGACTACAACACCGGGGAGCTGTTTTTT. Translation gives CARVLRRDYNTGELFF.

Only a few counts were recorded for this clonotype. V gene TRBV9 combines with J gene TRBJ2-7; tentative D call: TRBD2 (6 bases). CDR3 length: 14 residues. Germline lookup yields CDR1 SGDLS and CDR2 YYNGEE. Trimming left V 3 bases short and J 4 bases short, with 14 bases between. The CDR3 nucleotides are TGTGCCAGCAGCGCGCGGGACTTAGCTTACGAGCAGTACTTC. Translated, it gives CASSARDLAYEQYF.

The J gene is TRBJ2-2, the V gene TRBV7-9, with 8 bases matching TRBD1. V lost 0 bases and J lost 11; bases outside the gene matches: 11. This CDR3 is built from 16 residues. Germline V gene sequence: CDR1 SEHNR, CDR2 FQNEAQ (reference sequence). The CDR3 region is CASSLAGGTGSGELFF. DNA of the CDR3: TGTGCCAGCAGCTTAGCTGGGGGGACAGGATCTGGTGAGCTGTTTTTT.

This clonotype showed up many times. The chain recombines TRBV9 with TRBJ2-7; weak D call: TRBD1 (6 bases). Germline V CDR1 and CDR2: SGDLS, YYNGEE. The CDR3 is made up of 15 amino acids. Between the trimmed V and J ends, which lost 0 bases and 6 bases, there was a span of 16 bases. The CDR3 DNA reads as TGTGCCAGCAGCGTAGGGACAGTCGGCCGTGGCGAGCAGTACTTC. It is translated as CASSVGTVGRGEQYF.

The rearrangement uses TRBV7-9 and TRBJ1-1, with D hard to call. Trimming took off 5 bases at V and 0 bases at J, with 28 bases between the two ends. In germline, CDR1 is SEHNR, CDR2 FQNEAQ (reference sequence). The CDR3 is 20 amino acids. The CDR3 sequence is CASSPRTSPTTRTVNTEAFF. Here the CDR3 DNA reads TGTGCCAGCAGCCCGCGGACCTCCCCCACCACGAGGACCGTGAACACTGAAGCTTTCTTT.

The rearrangement uses TRBV9 and TRBJ2-7; 12 bases map to TRBD2. The CDR3 sequence is 14 residues long. Losses at the gene ends were 3 bases for V and 3 bases for J; bases not matched to a gene: 1. Germline CDR1 is SGDLS and CDR2 is YYNGEE. CDR3 coding DNA: TGTGCCAGCAGCGAGACTAGCGGGGGCTACGAGCAGTACTTC. This codes for CASSETSGGYEQYF.

At least ten counts were recorded for this clonotype. The V call is TRBV18, the J call TRBJ2-7; 9 bases are shared with TRBD2. Unmatched junction bases numbered 7, after V lost 2 bases and J lost 5 bases. Germline V CDR1 and CDR2: KGHSH, LQKENI. This CDR3 is 15 amino acids long. The DNA for the CDR3 is TGTGCCAGCTCACCAGGCGGGAGGGGTCGAAACGAGCAGTACTTC. This gives the protein CASSPGGRGRNEQYF.

V usage is TRBV7-2 and J usage is TRBJ2-4; TRBD2 is a possible D gene (5 bases). The CDR3 is made up of 14 amino acids. Germline V CDR1 and CDR2: SGHTA, FQGNSA. The V gene lost 4 bases and the J gene lost 8 bases, with 15 bases spanning the gap. The DNA of the CDR3 is TGTGCCAGCAGCTCGCCACCTTGGGAGTACATTCAGTACTTC. Amino acids: CASSSPPWEYIQYF.